This T cell receptor (beta chain) was documented in a study of vaccination and CD4 T cells after COVID-19. The wider study: Researchers treated cells with overlapping spike peptides taken from SARS-CoV-2, HCoV-NL63, HCoV-OC43 and HCoV-229E.

The assay that was used to sequence DNA from cultured CD4+ T cells was the Oncomine TCR Beta short-read assay. Genomic DNA was isolated from cultured CD4+ T cells. One entry per CDR3 protein, called by TCRdb with MiXCR from the PCR reads. The sample has around 7,000 distinct CDR3 sequences; roughly 50% are singletons. Remarks on this clonotype: Its antigen is undetermined.

Between the trimmed V and J ends, which lost 2 bases and 6 bases, there was a span of 8 bases. Germline V CDR1 and CDR2: KGHSH, LQKENI. The CDR3 runs to 12 residues. Treatment noted: approximately nine-day PBMC culture with coronavirus spike peptide pools or control peptides (ViraFEST assay). It was before the COVID-19 pandemic (2011-2018) that the unexposed donor's CD4+ T cells were collected. The sequence came from a human donor in good health. Sequenced input: CD4+ T cells from blood, cultured in vitro. The V gene is TRBV18, the J gene TRBJ2-7; D unclear. The CDR3 nucleotides are TGTGCCAGCTCACCAGGGGTAGCCGAGCAGTACTTC. Protein product: CASSPGVAEQYF.